This is a list of T cell receptor beta chains from one sample in a study of blood T cell repertoires in COVID-19. Here immunoSEQ multiplex PCR was the method, and the copy in TCRdb shows in-frame clones only, minus some. This table holds about 100,000 clones, around nine tenths found once. The sample taken for sequencing was peripheral blood. Source of these receptors: a woman in her forties or fifties with COVID-19, enrolled during active disease. The CDR3 runs from the conserved cysteine through the conserved F or W. The D gene is left open where the match is weak. Clone size is not always given. Where it is, it says once, few, many or a class for expanded clones.

D gene: .; J gene: TRBJ2-7; V gene: TRBV19; clone size: .; CDR3 protein: CASNQGNEQYF; CDR3 DNA: TGTGCCAGTAACCAGGGAAACGAGCAGTACTTC
D gene: .; J gene: TRBJ1-2; V gene: TRBV6-1; clone size: .; CDR3 protein: CASSDTGNGYTF; CDR3 DNA: TGTGCCAGCAGTGATACAGGGAATGGCTACACCTTC
D gene: .; J gene: TRBJ1-2; V gene: TRBV10-3; clone size: .; CDR3 protein: CATLRDIYGYTF; CDR3 DNA: TGTGCCACACTCCGGGACATCTATGGCTACACCTTC
D gene: TRBD1; J gene: TRBJ2-1; V gene: TRBV27; clone size: .; CDR3 protein: CASSLEGAGVYNEQFF; CDR3 DNA: TGTGCCAGCAGTTTAGAGGGGGCTGGGGTATACAATGAGCAGTTCTTC
D gene: .; J gene: TRBJ2-2; V gene: TRBV24-1; clone size: .; CDR3 protein: CATSAPRRAGELFF; CDR3 DNA: TGTGCCACCAGTGCTCCCCGGAGGGCCGGGGAGCTGTTTTTT
D gene: TRBD1; J gene: TRBJ1-6; V gene: TRBV28; clone size: .; CDR3 protein: CASRASVGGSNSPLHF; CDR3 DNA: TGTGCCAGCAGGGCCTCGGTAGGGGGCAGTAATTCACCCCTCCACTTT
D gene: TRBD1; J gene: TRBJ2-7; V gene: TRBV24-1; clone size: .; CDR3 protein: CATSDYRDRANEQYF; CDR3 DNA: TGTGCCACCAGTGATTACCGGGACAGGGCTAACGAGCAGTACTTC
D gene: .; J gene: TRBJ1-1; V gene: TRBV7-2; clone size: .; CDR3 protein: CASSAEWNTEAFF; CDR3 DNA: TGTGCCAGCAGCGCGGAATGGAACACTGAAGCTTTCTTT
D gene: TRBD1; J gene: TRBJ1-1; V gene: TRBV30; clone size: .; CDR3 protein: CATSPGQLNTEAFF; CDR3 DNA: TGTGCCACTTCACCGGGACAGCTGAACACTGAAGCTTTCTTT
D gene: .; J gene: TRBJ1-1; V gene: TRBV30; clone size: .; CDR3 protein: CAWSSRRNTEAFF; CDR3 DNA: TGTGCCTGGAGTTCCCGGAGAAACACTGAAGCTTTCTTT
D gene: .; J gene: TRBJ1-1; V gene: TRBV15; clone size: .; CDR3 protein: CATSSSGMNTEAFF; CDR3 DNA: TGTGCCACCAGCAGTTCCGGGATGAACACTGAAGCTTTCTTT
D gene: TRBD1; J gene: TRBJ1-1; V gene: TRBV28; clone size: .; CDR3 protein: CASSSATGGTEAFF; CDR3 DNA: TGTGCCAGCAGTTCAGCGACAGGGGGCACTGAAGCTTTCTTT
D gene: .; J gene: TRBJ2-2; V gene: TRBV28; clone size: .; CDR3 protein: CASSPRRGNTGELFF; CDR3 DNA: TGTGCCAGCAGCCCCCGAAGGGGGAACACCGGGGAGCTGTTTTTT
D gene: TRBD1; J gene: TRBJ1-5; V gene: TRBV7-2; clone size: .; CDR3 protein: CASSPDRQQPQHF; CDR3 DNA: TGTGCCAGCAGCCCGGACAGGCAGCAGCCCCAGCATTTT
D gene: .; J gene: TRBJ1-6; V gene: TRBV5-4; clone size: .; CDR3 protein: CASSLALGGSYNSPLHF; CDR3 DNA: TGTGCCAGCAGCTTGGCTTTAGGGGGCTCCTATAATTCACCCCTCCACTTT
D gene: TRBD1; J gene: TRBJ1-2; V gene: TRBV27; clone size: .; CDR3 protein: CASSYPGGGGYTF; CDR3 DNA: TGTGCCAGCAGTTACCCAGGGGGCGGAGGCTACACCTTC
D gene: .; J gene: TRBJ2-5; V gene: TRBV30; clone size: .; CDR3 protein: CAWSVGTWETQYF; CDR3 DNA: TGTGCCTGGAGTGTAGGGACTTGGGAGACCCAGTACTTC
D gene: TRBD1; J gene: TRBJ2-5; V gene: TRBV15; clone size: .; CDR3 protein: CATSRASRGLRETQYF; CDR3 DNA: TGTGCCACCAGCAGAGCTAGCAGGGGGCTTCGGGAGACCCAGTACTTC
D gene: TRBD2; J gene: TRBJ2-3; V gene: TRBV6-2/TRBV6-3; clone size: .; CDR3 protein: CASSLSGGLLRGDTQYF; CDR3 DNA: TGTGCCAGCAGTCTTAGCGGGGGCTTGCTTCGGGGAGATACGCAGTATTTT
D gene: TRBD1; J gene: TRBJ2-3; V gene: TRBV25-1; clone size: once; CDR3 protein: CASSDSRGHVTDTQYF; CDR3 DNA: TGTGCCAGCAGTGATTCTAGGGGGCATGTCACAGATACGCAGTATTTT
D gene: .; J gene: TRBJ1-6; V gene: TRBV24-1; clone size: .; CDR3 protein: CATRGFDSPLHF; CDR3 DNA: TGTGCCACCCGAGGGTTTGATTCACCCCTCCACTTT
D gene: .; J gene: TRBJ1-3; V gene: TRBV10-3; clone size: .; CDR3 protein: CAASRTAGNTIYF; CDR3 DNA: TGTGCCGCGTCTCGGACAGCTGGAAACACCATATATTTT
D gene: TRBD1; J gene: TRBJ2-1; V gene: TRBV7-3; clone size: .; CDR3 protein: CASSFTGDNEQFF; CDR3 DNA: TGTGCCAGCAGCTTTACAGGGGACAATGAGCAGTTCTTC
D gene: .; J gene: TRBJ2-7; V gene: TRBV30; clone size: .; CDR3 protein: CAWSVMPLSGSYEQYF; CDR3 DNA: TGTGCCTGGAGTGTCATGCCTCTTAGCGGCTCCTACGAGCAGTACTTC
D gene: TRBD1; J gene: TRBJ1-1; V gene: TRBV19; clone size: .; CDR3 protein: CASSITGGYTEAFF; CDR3 DNA: TGTGCCAGTAGTATCACAGGGGGATATACTGAAGCTTTCTTT
D gene: .; J gene: TRBJ1-6; V gene: TRBV27; clone size: .; CDR3 protein: CASSFGGAYYNSPLHF; CDR3 DNA: TGTGCCAGCAGTTTTGGGGGGGCTTACTATAATTCACCCCTCCACTTT
D gene: .; J gene: TRBJ2-2; V gene: TRBV24-1; clone size: .; CDR3 protein: CATSAGINTGELFF; CDR3 DNA: TGTGCCACCAGTGCCGGGATCAACACCGGGGAGCTGTTTTTT
D gene: .; J gene: TRBJ1-1; V gene: TRBV30; clone size: once; CDR3 protein: CAWSKRQSSSPGAFF; CDR3 DNA: TGTGCCTGGAGTAAAAGGCAGTCATCCTCCCCAGGGGCTTTCTTT
D gene: .; J gene: TRBJ1-2; V gene: TRBV10-2; clone size: .; CDR3 protein: CASSESGANYGYTF; CDR3 DNA: TGCGCCAGCAGTGAGTCAGGGGCTAACTATGGCTACACCTTC
D gene: TRBD2; J gene: TRBJ2-4; V gene: TRBV9; clone size: .; CDR3 protein: CASSVSLAGGPAKNIQYF; CDR3 DNA: TGTGCCAGCAGCGTTAGCCTAGCGGGGGGGCCGGCCAAAAACATTCAGTACTTC
D gene: TRBD1; J gene: TRBJ1-1; V gene: TRBV12-5; clone size: .; CDR3 protein: CASGLYRDRGVWTEAFF; CDR3 DNA: TGTGCTAGTGGTTTGTACAGGGACAGGGGCGTTTGGACTGAAGCTTTCTTT
D gene: TRBD1; J gene: TRBJ1-3; V gene: TRBV6-5; clone size: .; CDR3 protein: CASIQGAIGNTIYF; CDR3 DNA: TGTGCCAGCATCCAGGGGGCGATCGGAAACACCATATATTTT
D gene: .; J gene: TRBJ2-1; V gene: TRBV5-1; clone size: .; CDR3 protein: CASSSGDNEQFF; CDR3 DNA: TGCGCCAGCAGTTCGGGTGACAATGAGCAGTTCTTC
D gene: .; J gene: TRBJ2-6; V gene: TRBV2; clone size: .; CDR3 protein: CASSEEILELNVLTF; CDR3 DNA: TGTGCCAGCAGCGAGGAAATCTTAGAGTTGAACGTCCTGACTTTC
D gene: .; J gene: TRBJ2-3; V gene: TRBV7-6; clone size: .; CDR3 protein: CASSLGVAGTPDTQYF; CDR3 DNA: TGTGCCAGCAGCCTAGGGGTGGCAGGAACACCAGATACGCAGTATTTT
D gene: TRBD1; J gene: TRBJ1-4; V gene: TRBV6-6; clone size: .; CDR3 protein: CASSSGTGGRGEKLFF; CDR3 DNA: TGTGCCAGCAGCTCCGGGACAGGCGGGAGGGGTGAAAAACTGTTTTTT
D gene: TRBD1; J gene: TRBJ1-6; V gene: TRBV5-8; clone size: .; CDR3 protein: CASSHRQGGRYNSPLHF; CDR3 DNA: TGTGCCAGCAGCCACCGACAGGGCGGCCGCTATAATTCACCCCTCCACTTT
D gene: .; J gene: TRBJ2-3; V gene: TRBV18; clone size: .; CDR3 protein: CASSPLPYGSSTDTQYF; CDR3 DNA: TGTGCCAGCTCACCACTACCTTACGGGTCTAGCACAGATACGCAGTATTTT
D gene: .; J gene: TRBJ1-1; V gene: TRBV19; clone size: .; CDR3 protein: CASSLQGGEAFF; CDR3 DNA: TGTGCCAGTAGTTTACAGGGCGGGGAAGCTTTCTTT
D gene: .; J gene: TRBJ1-2; V gene: TRBV14; clone size: once; CDR3 protein: CASSQDPGSYTF; CDR3 DNA: TGTGCCAGCAGCCAAGATCCGGGAAGCTACACCTTC
D gene: .; J gene: TRBJ2-7; V gene: TRBV6-5; clone size: .; CDR3 protein: CASSYSIRGEQYF; CDR3 DNA: TGTGCCAGCAGTTACTCGATTAGGGGAGAGCAGTACTTC
D gene: TRBD1; J gene: TRBJ1-2; V gene: TRBV11-2; clone size: .; CDR3 protein: CASSNGQGAVYGYTF; CDR3 DNA: TGTGCCAGCAGCAACGGACAGGGGGCGGTCTATGGCTACACCTTC
D gene: TRBD1; J gene: TRBJ1-1; V gene: TRBV19; clone size: .; CDR3 protein: CASSARQGGDTEAFF; CDR3 DNA: TGTGCCAGTAGCGCCAGACAGGGGGGGGACACTGAAGCTTTCTTT
D gene: TRBD1; J gene: TRBJ2-3; V gene: TRBV14; clone size: .; CDR3 protein: CASSLLGTGRADTQYF; CDR3 DNA: TGTGCCAGCAGCCTCCTAGGGACAGGGAGGGCAGATACGCAGTATTTT
D gene: TRBD2; J gene: TRBJ2-1; V gene: TRBV27; clone size: .; CDR3 protein: CASRGTRDEQFF; CDR3 DNA: TGTGCCAGCCGCGGGACTAGGGATGAGCAGTTCTTC
D gene: TRBD2; J gene: TRBJ2-7; V gene: TRBV13; clone size: .; CDR3 protein: CASSNRNAAGDTSYEQYF; CDR3 DNA: TGTGCCAGCAGTAATAGGAATGCGGCGGGGGATACCTCCTACGAGCAGTACTTC
D gene: .; J gene: TRBJ1-5; V gene: TRBV19; clone size: few; CDR3 protein: CASSISGGAGQPQHF; CDR3 DNA: TGTGCCAGTAGTATTTCCGGGGGGGCGGGACAGCCCCAGCATTTT
D gene: .; J gene: TRBJ1-1; V gene: TRBV19; clone size: .; CDR3 protein: CASSPGTGNEAFF; CDR3 DNA: TGTGCCAGTAGTCCGGGAACAGGGAATGAAGCTTTCTTT
D gene: .; J gene: TRBJ2-1; V gene: TRBV29-1; clone size: .; CDR3 protein: CSVDSDRTQFF; CDR3 DNA: TGCAGCGTTGATTCGGACAGAACCCAGTTCTTC
D gene: .; J gene: TRBJ2-3; V gene: TRBV28; clone size: .; CDR3 protein: CASSVEGAPLTDTQYF; CDR3 DNA: TGTGCCAGCAGTGTAGAAGGGGCACCCCTGACAGATACGCAGTATTTT
D gene: .; J gene: TRBJ1-1; V gene: TRBV19; clone size: .; CDR3 protein: CASSPQTVNTEAFF; CDR3 DNA: TGTGCCAGTAGTCCCCAGACAGTGAACACTGAAGCTTTCTTT
D gene: .; J gene: TRBJ1-4; V gene: TRBV11-2; clone size: few; CDR3 protein: CASSFYPTGEKLFF; CDR3 DNA: TGTGCCAGCAGCTTTTACCCGACAGGAGAAAAACTGTTTTTT